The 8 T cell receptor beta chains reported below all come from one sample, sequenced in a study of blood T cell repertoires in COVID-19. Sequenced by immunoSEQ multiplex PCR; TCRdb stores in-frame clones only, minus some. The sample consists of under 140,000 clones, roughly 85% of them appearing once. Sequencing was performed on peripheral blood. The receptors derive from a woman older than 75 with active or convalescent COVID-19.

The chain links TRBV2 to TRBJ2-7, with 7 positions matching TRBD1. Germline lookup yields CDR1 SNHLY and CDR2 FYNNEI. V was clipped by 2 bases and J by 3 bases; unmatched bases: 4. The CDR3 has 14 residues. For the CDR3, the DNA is TGTGCCAGCAGTGAACAGGGACAGCTCTACGAGCAGTACTTC. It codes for CASSEQGQLYEQYF.

The CDR3 is CASSMGLAGVNEQFF. The DNA of the CDR3 is TGTGCCAGTAGTATGGGGTTAGCGGGAGTAAATGAGCAGTTCTTC. The chain couples TRBV19 to TRBJ2-1; 9 bases line up with TRBD2. From germline, CDR1 is LNHDA and CDR2 SQIVND (reference sequence). The CDR3 runs 15 residues. V gave up 3 bases and J gave up 7 bases; unmatched junction bases: 7.

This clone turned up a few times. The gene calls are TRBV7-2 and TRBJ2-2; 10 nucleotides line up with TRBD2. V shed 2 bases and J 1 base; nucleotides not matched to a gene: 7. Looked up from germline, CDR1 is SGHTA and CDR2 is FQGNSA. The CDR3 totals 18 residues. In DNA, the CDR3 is TGTGCCAGCAGCTTACTAGCGGGAGTAGGGTGGAACACCGGGGAGCTGTTTTTT. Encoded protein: CASSLLAGVGWNTGELFF.

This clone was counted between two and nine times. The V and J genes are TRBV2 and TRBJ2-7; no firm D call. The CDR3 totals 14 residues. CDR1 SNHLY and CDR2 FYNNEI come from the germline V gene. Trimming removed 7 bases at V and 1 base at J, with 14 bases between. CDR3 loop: CASIVSRRSYEQYF. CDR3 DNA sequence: TGTGCCAGCATCGTTAGTCGCCGGTCCTACGAGCAGTACTTC.

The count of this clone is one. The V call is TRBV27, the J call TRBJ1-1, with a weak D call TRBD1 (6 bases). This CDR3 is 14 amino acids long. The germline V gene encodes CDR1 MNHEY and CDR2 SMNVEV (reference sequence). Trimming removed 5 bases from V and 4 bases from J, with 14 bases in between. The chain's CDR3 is CASSRYTGLTEAFF. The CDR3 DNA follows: TGTGCCAGCAGTAGATATACAGGGCTCACTGAAGCTTTCTTT.

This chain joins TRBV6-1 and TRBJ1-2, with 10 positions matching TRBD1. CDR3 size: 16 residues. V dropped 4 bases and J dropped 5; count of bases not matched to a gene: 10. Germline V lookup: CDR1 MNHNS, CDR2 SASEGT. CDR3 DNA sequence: TGTGCCAGCAGTGTCCTCCCCGGACAGGGGGGATATGGCTACACCTTC. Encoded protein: CASSVLPGQGGYGYTF.

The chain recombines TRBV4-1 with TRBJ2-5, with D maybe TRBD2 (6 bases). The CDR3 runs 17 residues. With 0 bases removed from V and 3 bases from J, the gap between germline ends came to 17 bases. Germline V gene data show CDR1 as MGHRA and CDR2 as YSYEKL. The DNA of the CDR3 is TGCGCCAGCAGCCAAGAAACCCGCCGGACTACCAAAGAGACCCAGTACTTC. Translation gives CASSQETRRTTKETQYF.

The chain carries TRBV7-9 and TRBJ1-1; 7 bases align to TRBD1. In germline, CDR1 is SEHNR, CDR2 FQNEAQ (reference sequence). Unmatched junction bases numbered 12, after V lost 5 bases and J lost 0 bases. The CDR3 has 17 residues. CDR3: CASSEQGFWRVNTEAFF. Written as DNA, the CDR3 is TGTGCCAGCAGCGAACAGGGGTTTTGGAGGGTGAACACTGAAGCTTTCTTT.